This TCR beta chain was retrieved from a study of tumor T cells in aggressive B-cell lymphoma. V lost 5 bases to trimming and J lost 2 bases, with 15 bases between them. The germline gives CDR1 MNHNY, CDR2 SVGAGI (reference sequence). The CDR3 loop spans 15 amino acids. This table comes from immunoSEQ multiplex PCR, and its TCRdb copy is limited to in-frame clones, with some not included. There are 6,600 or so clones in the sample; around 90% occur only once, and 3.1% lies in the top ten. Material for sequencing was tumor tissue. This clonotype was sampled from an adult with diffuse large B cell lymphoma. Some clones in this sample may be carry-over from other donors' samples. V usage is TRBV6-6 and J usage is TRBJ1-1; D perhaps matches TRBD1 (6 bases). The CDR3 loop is CASSPPDRRNTEAFF. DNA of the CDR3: TGTGCCAGCAGTCCGCCAGACAGGCGAAACACTGAAGCTTTCTTT.